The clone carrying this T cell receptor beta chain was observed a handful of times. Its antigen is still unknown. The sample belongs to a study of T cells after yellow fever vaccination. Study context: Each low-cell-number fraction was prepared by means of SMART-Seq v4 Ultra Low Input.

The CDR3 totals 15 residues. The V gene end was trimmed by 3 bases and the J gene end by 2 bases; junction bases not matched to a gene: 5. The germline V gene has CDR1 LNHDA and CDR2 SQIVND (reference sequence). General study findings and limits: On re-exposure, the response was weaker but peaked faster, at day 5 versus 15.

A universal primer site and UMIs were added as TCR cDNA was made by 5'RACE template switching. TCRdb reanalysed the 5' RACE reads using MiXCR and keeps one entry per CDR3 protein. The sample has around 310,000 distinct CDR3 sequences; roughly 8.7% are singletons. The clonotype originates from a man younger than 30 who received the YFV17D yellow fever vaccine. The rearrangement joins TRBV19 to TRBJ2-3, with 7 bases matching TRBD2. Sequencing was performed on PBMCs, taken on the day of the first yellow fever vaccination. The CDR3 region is CASSIQRGPTDTQYF. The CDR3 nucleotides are TGTGCCAGTAGTATCCAGCGGGGACCCACAGATACGCAGTATTTT. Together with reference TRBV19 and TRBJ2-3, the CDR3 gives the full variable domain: DGGITQSPKYLFRKEGQNVTLSCEQNLNHDAMYWYRQDPGQGLRLIYYSQIVNDFQKGDIAEGYSVSREKKESFPLTVTSAQKNPTAFYLCASSIQRGPTDTQYFGPGTRLTVL.